This T cell receptor beta chain was sequenced during a study of STAT3 mutations in large granular lymphocyte leukemia. Study results and limitations: Every T-cell large granular lymphocyte leukemia patient had at least one immunodominant TCR beta clonotype. Variable sampling intervals and differing treatment regimens complicated linking therapy response to TCR clonal burden changes.

A remark on this clone: The antigen is undetermined.

TCRdb keeps only in-frame clones here, not all; method: immunoSEQ multiplex PCR. The sample contains 15,000 to 17,000 clones, around 90% of which appear only once. V was clipped by 1 base and J by 2 bases, with 5 bases between them. The CDR3 has 13 amino acids. Germline CDR1 is SGHVS and CDR2 is FQNEAQ. This chain connects TRBV7-8 to TRBJ1-1, with no clear D. The TCR comes from a woman aged 45-65 years with T-cell large granular lymphocyte leukemia. Some clones in this sample may be carry-over from other donors' samples. The sequencing input was peripheral blood mononuclear cells. CDR3 region: CASSLDTNTEAFF. CDR3 coding DNA: TGTGCCAGCAGCTTAGACACTAACACTGAAGCTTTCTTT.